Presented here are 20 T cell receptor beta chains from one specimen sequenced in a study of T-cell memory formation after mild COVID-19. TCRdb called the 5' RACE reads again in MiXCR, with one record for every CDR3 protein. The top ten clones hold roughly an eighth of a sample with about 470,000 distinct CDR3 sequences, more than 20% of them seen once. The sample taken for sequencing was PBMCs or a T cell subset sorted from them (not recorded which). The receptors were sampled from an adult woman who had mild COVID-19 (a few samples of this study predate the infection). Cell type and time point are not known.

There are a few counts of this clonotype. This chain links TRBV5-1 with TRBJ1-2; D perhaps matches TRBD1 (6 bases). In germline, CDR1 is SGHRS, CDR2 YFSETQ. V was clipped by 3 bases and J by 6 bases, with 15 bases between them. CDR3 size: 14 residues. The CDR3 reads CASSSQGPANGYTF. Written as DNA, the CDR3 is TGCGCCAGCAGCTCACAGGGTCCGGCAAATGGCTACACCTTC.

The genes are TRBV30 and TRBJ2-7, with D perhaps TRBD1 (6 bases). Between the trimmed V and J ends, which lost 2 bases and 0 bases, there was a span of 20 bases. CDR3 length equals 17 residues. Germline V CDR1 and CDR2: GTSNPN, SVGIG (reference sequence). CDR3 protein: CAWSPNPDRINSYEQYF. The CDR3 region has the DNA TGTGCCTGGAGTCCGAACCCGGACAGAATAAACTCCTACGAGCAGTACTTC.

The chain recombines TRBV2 with TRBJ2-7; D may be TRBD2 (6 bases). In germline, CDR1 is SNHLY, CDR2 FYNNEI. Between the trimmed V and J ends, which lost 6 bases and 5 bases, there was a span of 14 bases. This CDR3 is 13 amino acids long. CDR3 DNA sequence: TGTGCCAGCAGGGGACGGGGGTTGAACGAGCAGTACTTC. This translates into CASRGRGLNEQYF.

The rearrangement joins TRBV20-1 to TRBJ2-6; D is unclear. V dropped 3 bases and J dropped 0 bases, with 9 bases sitting between them. Germline V gene sequence: CDR1 DFQATT, CDR2 SNEGSKA (reference sequence). The length of the CDR3 is 15 residues. CDR3 amino acids: CSARKGSSGANVLTF. In DNA form, the CDR3 reads TGCAGTGCTAGGAAGGGCTCCTCTGGGGCCAACGTCCTGACTTTC.

This clonotype was seen ten or more times. The genes are TRBV11-2 and TRBJ2-7; 8 bases agree with TRBD1. From germline, CDR1 is SGHAT and CDR2 FQNNGV. V shed 5 bases and J 2 bases; nucleotides not matched to a gene: 5. CDR3 size: 14 residues. This chain's CDR3 is CASSIGTGPYEQYF. The CDR3 DNA is TGTGCCAGCAGCATCGGGACAGGACCCTACGAGCAGTACTTC.

The CDR3 spells CATSDYWGSYNEQFF. The CDR3 region has the DNA TGTGCCACCAGTGATTACTGGGGCAGTTACAATGAGCAGTTCTTC. This chain links TRBV24-1 with TRBJ2-1, with a weak D call TRBD1 (5 bases). Between the trimmed V and J ends, which lost 2 bases and 4 bases, there was a span of 11 bases. CDR3 length: 15 residues. Germline V gene sequence: CDR1 KGHDR, CDR2 SFDVKD.

The sample holds a few counts of this clonotype. This rearrangement joins TRBV14 to TRBJ2-5; D not resolved. Germline V CDR1 and CDR2: SGHDN, FVKESK. This CDR3 is built from 15 residues. Trimming left V 0 bases short and J 4 bases short, with 12 bases between. CDR3 protein: CASSQESLSGETQYF. DNA of the CDR3: TGTGCCAGCAGCCAAGAAAGCCTCTCTGGAGAGACCCAGTACTTC.

The gene calls are TRBV2 and TRBJ2-2, with TRBD2 identical over 11 bases. V shed 6 bases, J shed 5 bases, and the junction held 11 bases outside the gene matches. This CDR3 contains 17 residues. Germline V gene sequence: CDR1 SNHLY, CDR2 FYNNEI. CDR3 in DNA: TGTGCCAGCAGCGCCCTCACTAGCGGGAGAGGAACCGGGGAGCTGTTTTTT. This codes for CASSALTSGRGTGELFF.

This clonotype was detected ten times or more. The genes are TRBV7-4 and TRBJ2-2, with D uncertain. CDR1 is SGHVT and CDR2 is SQSDAQ in the germline V gene. Trimming removed 5 bases at V and 6 bases at J, with 4 bases between. CDR3 length equals 11 residues. The CDR3 region has the DNA TGTGCCAGCAGCCCCGCCGGGGAGCTGTTTTTT. Encoded protein: CASSPAGELFF. The complete variable domain, with remaining parts taken from reference TRBV7-4 and TRBJ2-2, reads GAGVSQSPRYKVAKRGRDVALRCDSISGHVTLYWYRQTLGQGSEVLTYSQSDAQRDKSGRPSGRFSAERPERSVSTLKIQRTEQGDSAVYLCASSPAGELFFGEGSRLTVL.

The genes are TRBV5-1 and TRBJ2-1; D possibly corresponds to TRBD1 (6 bases). Trimming stripped 2 bases from V and 4 bases from J, with 13 bases between. CDR1 is SGHRS and CDR2 is YFSETQ in the germline V gene. The CDR3 is made up of 15 amino acids. The CDR3 region is CASSFSGVLYNEQFF. CDR3 coding DNA: TGCGCCAGCAGCTTCTCAGGGGTACTTTACAATGAGCAGTTCTTC.

This rearrangement joins TRBV12-3 or TRBV12-4 to TRBJ2-1, with D possibly matching TRBD1 (6 bases). The length of the CDR3 is 14 residues. V shed 6 bases and J shed 10 bases, with 19 bases lying between them. The CDR3: CASSERNRDREQFF. The CDR3 DNA sequence: TGTGCCAGCAGCGAAAGGAACAGGGATCGGGAGCAGTTCTTC.

In this sample, this clonotype turned up a few times. J is TRBJ2-3 and V is TRBV6-6; D gene ambiguous. Germline V lookup: CDR1 MNHNY, CDR2 SVGAGI (reference sequence). This CDR3 comprises 12 residues. V gave up 5 bases and J gave up 6 bases, with 9 bases separating them. The CDR3 region has the DNA TGTGCCAGCAGTCCGAATATTGATACGCAGTATTTT. This codes for CASSPNIDTQYF.

This clonotype has only a few counts. The CDR3 DNA reads TGTGCCAGCAGCGTACCGGCCAATGAGCAGTTCTTC. Amino acid sequence: CASSVPANEQFF. This sequence joins TRBV9 and TRBJ2-1; D uncertain. There are 12 residues in the CDR3. Looked up from germline, CDR1 is SGDLS and CDR2 is YYNGEE. The V end was cut by 1 base, the J end by 6 bases, with 5 bases between. Variable domain in full (rest from reference TRBV9 and TRBJ2-1): DSGVTQTPKHLITATGQRVTLRCSPRSGDLSVYWYQQSLDQGLQFLIQYYNGEERAKGNILERFSAQQFPDLHSELNLSSLELGDSALYFCASSVPANEQFFGPGTRLTVL.

Many counts were recorded for this clonotype. The chain employs TRBV7-9 and TRBJ2-2, with 7 bases aligning to TRBD2. Germline-derived CDR1 and CDR2 are SEHNR and FQNEAQ (reference sequence). The V gene end was trimmed by 3 bases and the J gene end by 4 bases; junction bases not matched to a gene: 8. The CDR3 spans 16 residues. CDR3 sequence: CASSFWDYSITGELFF. Here the CDR3 DNA reads TGTGCCAGCAGCTTCTGGGACTACAGTATCACCGGGGAGCTGTTTTTT.

This clonotype showed up just once. V gene TRBV10-3 combines with J gene TRBJ2-2, with 8 bases fitting TRBD1. The CDR3 is 14 amino acids. The V segment lost 4 bases and the J segment 4 bases; nucleotides outside the gene matches: 2. Germline CDR1 is ENHRY and CDR2 is SYGVKD. CDR3 in amino acids: CAISGQGATGELFF. CDR3 DNA sequence: TGTGCCATCAGTGGGCAGGGGGCCACCGGGGAGCTGTTTTTT.

This clonotype was picked up a small number of times. The chain recombines TRBV7-6 with TRBJ2-5; 8 positions agree with TRBD2. Looked up from germline, CDR1 is SGHVS and CDR2 is FNYEAQ. The ends lost 4 bases at V and 2 bases at J; junction bases unmatched: 6. CDR3 length equals 15 residues. CDR3 protein: CASSSRGGRQETQYF. The CDR3 DNA sequence: TGTGCCAGCAGCTCCCGGGGGGGGCGGCAAGAGACCCAGTACTTC.

The chain couples TRBV11-2 to TRBJ2-2, with TRBD2 as a possible D gene (5 bases). The V gene lost 0 bases and the J gene lost 8 bases, with 19 bases spanning the gap. The CDR3 runs to 17 residues. CDR1 SGHAT and CDR2 FQNNGV come from the germline V gene. The CDR3 sequence is CASSLDRWTPLRGELFF. The CDR3 DNA follows: TGTGCCAGCAGCTTAGATCGTTGGACTCCTCTTAGGGGGGAGCTGTTTTTT.

The chain links TRBV7-7 to TRBJ2-5, with unresolved D. The CDR3 has 14 residues. The germline gives CDR1 SSHAT, CDR2 FNYEAQ (reference sequence). V lost 3 bases and J lost 7, with 15 bases in between. The chain's CDR3 is CASSFRSSVGTQYF. Written as DNA, the CDR3 is TGTGCCAGCAGCTTCCGTAGCAGCGTGGGGACCCAGTACTTC.

V is TRBV7-3 and J is TRBJ2-3, with 7 positions matching TRBD2. With 5 bases clipped from V and 1 base from J, the junction kept 9 bases outside the gene matches. Germline-derived CDR1 and CDR2 are SGHTA and FQGTGA. CDR3 length: 16 amino acids. As DNA, the CDR3 is TGTGCCAGCAGCCCAGGACTAGACGGGGGCACAGATACGCAGTATTTT. The encoded protein is CASSPGLDGGTDTQYF.

The J gene is TRBJ2-7, the V gene TRBV6-2 or TRBV6-3; no firm D call. V was clipped by 4 bases and J by 7 bases, with 11 bases between them. This CDR3 spans 12 amino acids. CDR1 and CDR2 from the germline V gene are MNHEY and SVGEGT. The CDR3 protein is CASSSSSREQYF. The CDR3 nucleotides are TGTGCCAGCAGTTCATCCTCGCGAGAGCAGTACTTC.